These 19 T cell receptor beta chains originate from one sample sequenced in a study of T-cell memory formation after mild COVID-19 (dated by TCRdb to about 2021). Libraries were constructed by 5' RACE. Sequenced on an Illumina NovaSeq 6000. In-frame beta chains were kept once TCRdb had trimmed the public reads at Q25 with fastp and called clones with MiXCR. Every CDR3 protein is listed once, alongside the most common genes and DNA of its rows. The sample records about 300,000 distinct CDR3 sequences, 19% of which are singletons. Of the sample, approximately 21% falls within the top ten clones. Sequencing was performed on PBMCs or a T cell subset sorted from them (not recorded which). Receptors were obtained from a man aged 18 to 35 who had mild COVID-19 (a few samples of this study predate the infection). The sample titles of this study are shuffled in the database, so cell type and time point are left out; the donor was told from shared clones.

The chain recombines TRBV28 with TRBJ2-2; the D call may be TRBD1 or TRBD2 (5 bases each). Germline V CDR1 and CDR2: MDHEN, SYDVKM. Trimming pared 5 bases from V and 8 bases from J, leaving 12 bases between. This CDR3 has 13 amino acids. The CDR3: CASSEGRRGELFF. As DNA, the CDR3 is TGTGCCAGCAGTGAGGGGCGCAGGGGGGAGCTGTTTTTT.

In its sample, this clonotype was seen a few times. The J gene is TRBJ2-1, the V gene TRBV20-1, with 11 bases identical to TRBD2. The germline V gene encodes CDR1 DFQATT and CDR2 SNEGSKA (reference sequence). This CDR3 contains 15 residues. With V trimmed by 4 bases and J by 0 bases, 2 bases remained unmatched. The CDR3 DNA reads TGCAGTGCTAATAGCGGGGGGGGCTCCTACAATGAGCAGTTCTTC. Translation: CSANSGGGSYNEQFF.

This sequence joins TRBV2 and TRBJ1-5; possibly TRBD1 for D (6 bases). From germline, CDR1 is SNHLY and CDR2 FYNNEI. V lost 6 bases and J lost 7, with 13 bases in between. This CDR3 is 13 amino acids long. CDR3 coding DNA: TGTGCCAGCAGCCTCGAGGGGGACCAGCCCCAGCATTTT. Translated, it gives CASSLEGDQPQHF.

There are many counts of this clonotype. V gene TRBV7-9 combines with J gene TRBJ2-1; a possible D gene is TRBD1 (6 bases). Per the germline V gene, CDR1 is SEHNR and CDR2 is FQNEAQ (reference sequence). The CDR3 spans 12 residues. V lost 5 bases to trimming and J lost 12 bases, with 14 bases between them. This chain's CDR3 is CASSQGQPWQFF. In nucleotides, the CDR3 is TGTGCCAGCAGCCAAGGACAGCCCTGGCAGTTCTTC.

The genes are TRBV7-2 and TRBJ1-1; the D gene is possibly TRBD1 (5 bases). The CDR3 length is 12 residues. V lost 5 bases, J lost 9 bases, and 13 bases lay in between. Germline values: CDR1 SGHTA, CDR2 FQGNSA. The CDR3 region is CASSVGGGKAFF. DNA for the CDR3: TGTGCCAGCAGCGTCGGCGGGGGAAAAGCTTTCTTT.

The J gene is TRBJ1-1, the V gene TRBV5-1; D ambiguous. This CDR3 has 14 amino acids. V dropped 4 bases and J dropped 1 base, with 11 bases sitting between them. Germline lookup yields CDR1 SGHRS and CDR2 YFSETQ. Written as DNA, the CDR3 is TGCGCCAGCAGCCGAGGAGGGCAGAACACTGAAGCTTTCTTT. It encodes CASSRGGQNTEAFF.

V usage is TRBV6-6 and J usage is TRBJ1-6; a weak D match, TRBD1 (5 bases). Germline V gene sequence: CDR1 MNHNY, CDR2 SVGAGI (reference sequence). V shed 4 bases and J shed 6 bases, with 10 bases lying between them. CDR3 length: 14 residues. The CDR3 reads CASSSGWSNSPLHF. CDR3 bases: TGTGCCAGCAGTTCAGGGTGGAGTAATTCACCCCTCCACTTT.

The chain couples TRBV5-6 to TRBJ2-2; no definite D call. V lost 6 bases to trimming and J lost 1 base, with 16 bases between them. The germline gives CDR1 SGHDT, CDR2 YYEEEE. The CDR3 is 16 residues long. The CDR3 coding sequence is TGTGCCAGCACGACCAGAGTGCGGCAGAACACCGGGGAGCTGTTTTTT. Translation: CASTTRVRQNTGELFF. Filled out from reference TRBV5-6 and TRBJ2-2, the complete variable domain reads DAGVTQSPTHLIKTRGQQVTLRCSPKSGHDTVSWYQQALGQGPQFIFQYYEEEERQRGNFPDRFSGHQFPNYSSELNVNALLLGDSALYLCASTTRVRQNTGELFFGEGSRLTVL.

The rearrangement joins TRBV4-3 to TRBJ2-3, with 11 bases aligning to TRBD2. This CDR3 is 19 amino acids long. Germline V gene sequence: CDR1 LGHNA, CDR2 YSLEER. J gave up 0 bases and V 4 bases, and 12 bases lay outside the gene matches. The CDR3 region has the DNA TGCGCCAGCAGCCCCTTTGTAGCGGGGGGGCCCCTTAGCACAGATACGCAGTATTTT. Translated: CASSPFVAGGPLSTDTQYF.

J is TRBJ1-1 and V is TRBV4-3; no definite D call. Deletions cut 0 bases from V and 1 base from J, with 9 bases between. The germline gives CDR1 LGHNA, CDR2 YSLEER. This CDR3 is 15 amino acids long. The CDR3 DNA sequence: TGCGCCAGCAGCCAAGACCCACGGGAGAACACTGAAGCTTTCTTT. It encodes CASSQDPRENTEAFF.

This clonotype was seen only a few times. The rearrangement links TRBV7-9 to TRBJ2-1, with D possibly being TRBD2 (5 bases). V was clipped by 1 base and J by 0 bases, with 19 bases between them. Germline V gene data show CDR1 as SEHNR and CDR2 as FQNEAQ (reference sequence). This CDR3 is 19 amino acids long. CDR3 amino acids: CASSLVDPGLGSSYNEQFF. The CDR3 region has the DNA TGTGCCAGCAGCTTAGTGGACCCAGGTTTGGGGAGCTCCTACAATGAGCAGTTCTTC.

This clonotype showed up just a few times. The chain links TRBV4-3 to TRBJ1-2; 8 bases agree with TRBD1. With V trimmed by 11 bases and J by 0 bases, 8 bases remained unmatched. The CDR3 is 14 amino acids. Germline CDR1 is LGHNA and CDR2 is YSLEER. The CDR3 DNA follows: TGCGCCGAACGCGGGACAGGCCCTAACTATGGCTACACCTTC. It codes for CAERGTGPNYGYTF.

This chain links TRBV20-1 with TRBJ2-6; D perhaps matches TRBD2 (6 bases). This CDR3 region has 16 residues. CDR1 is DFQATT, CDR2 SNEGSKA, per germline (reference sequence). The CDR3 region is CRASGGTQSGANVLTF. The CDR3 nucleotides are TGCAGGGCCTCGGGCGGGACCCAGTCTGGGGCCAACGTCCTGACTTTC.

The chain uses TRBV20-1 and TRBJ2-5, with 12 bases lining up with TRBD2. Losses at the gene ends were 0 bases for V and 5 bases for J; bases not matched to a gene: 13. The CDR3 consists of 18 residues. Germline V gives CDR1 DFQATT, CDR2 SNEGSKA (reference sequence). This CDR3 reads CSAREGPTSGGPRETQYF. DNA for the CDR3: TGCAGTGCTAGAGAAGGGCCCACTAGCGGGGGGCCTCGGGAGACCCAGTACTTC.

V and J are TRBV3-1 and TRBJ2-3; no reliable D call. Germline V gene lookup returns CDR1 LGHDT and CDR2 YNNKEL (reference sequence). The CDR3 extends over 16 amino acids. With 0 bases removed from V and 2 bases from J, the gap between germline ends came to 12 bases. CDR3 protein: CASSQDWVWATDTQYF. CDR3 in DNA: TGTGCCAGCAGCCAAGATTGGGTTTGGGCCACAGATACGCAGTATTTT.

This sequence joins TRBV7-3 and TRBJ2-6; 7 bases are shared with TRBD1. J was trimmed by 4 bases and V by 5 bases; bases with no gene match: 8. Per the germline V gene, CDR1 is SGHTA and CDR2 is FQGTGA. This CDR3 has 16 amino acids. The chain's CDR3 is CASSPDRVPGANVLTF. The CDR3 region has the DNA TGTGCCAGCAGCCCCGACAGGGTTCCAGGGGCCAACGTCCTGACTTTC.

The table lists this clonotype with a few counts. V and J are TRBV7-2 and TRBJ2-2, with TRBD1 identical over 7 bases. The V gene's germline CDR1 is SGHTA and CDR2 FQGNSA. This CDR3 is built from 17 residues. The J segment lost 4 bases and the V segment lost 5 bases, leaving 13 bases of the junction unmatched. CDR3 sequence (DNA): TGTGCCAGCAGCCCTAACAGGGGCGCACGTGGCACCGGGGAGCTGTTTTTT. Translating gives CASSPNRGARGTGELFF.

This clonotype has a handful of counts. The V call is TRBV11-2, the J call TRBJ2-7; unclear D gene. This CDR3 is built from 13 residues. Germline V lookup: CDR1 SGHAT, CDR2 FQNNGV. The V end lost 1 base, the J end lost 2 bases, and 6 bases lay between the germline ends. The CDR3 region has the DNA TGTGCCAGCAGCTTAGGGCAAACCTACGAGCAGTACGTC. This codes for CASSLGQTYEQYV.

This clonotype occurred a few times. The chain has TRBV29-1 and TRBJ2-2; no definite D call. The length of the CDR3 is 11 residues. V shed 7 bases and J shed 4 bases, with 7 bases lying between them. Germline CDR1 is SQVTM and CDR2 is ANQGSEA. CDR3 nucleotide sequence: TGCAGCGGTAGTACCACCGGGGAGCTGTTTTTT. Its protein product is CSGSTTGELFF.